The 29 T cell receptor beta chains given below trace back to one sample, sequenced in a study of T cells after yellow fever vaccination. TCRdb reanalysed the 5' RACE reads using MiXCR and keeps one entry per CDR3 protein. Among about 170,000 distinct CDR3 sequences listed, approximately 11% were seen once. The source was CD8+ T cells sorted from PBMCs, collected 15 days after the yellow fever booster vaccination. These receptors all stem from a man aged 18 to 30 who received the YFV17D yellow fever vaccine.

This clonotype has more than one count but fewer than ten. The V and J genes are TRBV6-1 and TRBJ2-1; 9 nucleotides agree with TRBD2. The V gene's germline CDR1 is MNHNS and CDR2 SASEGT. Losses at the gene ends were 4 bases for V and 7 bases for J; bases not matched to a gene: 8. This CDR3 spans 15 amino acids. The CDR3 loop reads CASSASSGEGNEQFF. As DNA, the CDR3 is TGTGCCAGCAGTGCCTCTAGCGGGGAGGGGAATGAGCAGTTCTTC.

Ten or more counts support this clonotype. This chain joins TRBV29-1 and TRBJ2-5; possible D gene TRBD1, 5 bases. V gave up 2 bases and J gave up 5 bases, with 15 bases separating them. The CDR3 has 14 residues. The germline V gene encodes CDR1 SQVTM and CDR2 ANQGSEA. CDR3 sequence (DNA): TGCAGCGTTGAAACAGGACAACTCCCCGAGACCCAGTACTTC. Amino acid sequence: CSVETGQLPETQYF.

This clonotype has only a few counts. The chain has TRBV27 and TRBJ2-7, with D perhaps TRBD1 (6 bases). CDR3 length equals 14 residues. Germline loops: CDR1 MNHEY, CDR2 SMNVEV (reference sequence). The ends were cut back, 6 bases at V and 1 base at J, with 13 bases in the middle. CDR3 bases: TGTGCCAGCAGCCCGAAACAGGGTTCCTACGAGCAGTACGTC. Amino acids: CASSPKQGSYEQYV.

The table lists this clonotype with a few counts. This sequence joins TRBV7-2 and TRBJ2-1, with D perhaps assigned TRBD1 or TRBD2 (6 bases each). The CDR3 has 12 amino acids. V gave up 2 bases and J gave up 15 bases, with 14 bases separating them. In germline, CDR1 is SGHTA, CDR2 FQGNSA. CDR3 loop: CASSLRGEEWFF. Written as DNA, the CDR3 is TGTGCCAGCAGCTTAAGGGGGGAAGAGTGGTTCTTC.

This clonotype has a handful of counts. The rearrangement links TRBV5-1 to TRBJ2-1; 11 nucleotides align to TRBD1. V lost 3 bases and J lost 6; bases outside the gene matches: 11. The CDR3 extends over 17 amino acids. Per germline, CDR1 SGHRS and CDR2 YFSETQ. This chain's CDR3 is CASSSQSRDRGTNEQFF. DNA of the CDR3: TGCGCCAGCAGCTCCCAAAGCCGGGACAGGGGGACCAATGAGCAGTTCTTC.

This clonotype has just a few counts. In DNA, the CDR3 is TGTGCCACCAGTGATATGAAGGGGAGTGAGCAGTTCTTC. Translation: CATSDMKGSEQFF. The rearrangement uses TRBV24-1 and TRBJ2-1; tentatively, D is TRBD1 or TRBD2 (5 bases each). V was pared by 3 bases and J by 9 bases, with 11 bases between. There are 13 residues in the CDR3. CDR1 is KGHDR, CDR2 SFDVKD, per germline.

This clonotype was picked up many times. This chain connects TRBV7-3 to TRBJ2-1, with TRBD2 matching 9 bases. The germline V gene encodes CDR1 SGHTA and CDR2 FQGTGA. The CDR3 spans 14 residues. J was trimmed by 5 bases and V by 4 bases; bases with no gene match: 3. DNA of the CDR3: TGTGCCAGCAGCTCTAGCGGGGACCACAATGAGCAGTTCTTC. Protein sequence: CASSSSGDHNEQFF.

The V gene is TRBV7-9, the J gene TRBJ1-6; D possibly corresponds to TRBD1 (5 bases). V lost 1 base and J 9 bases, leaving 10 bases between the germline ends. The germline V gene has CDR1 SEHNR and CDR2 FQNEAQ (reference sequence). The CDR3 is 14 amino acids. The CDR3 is CASSLEGSVSPLHF. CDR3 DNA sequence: TGTGCCAGCAGCTTAGAGGGGTCCGTTTCACCCCTCCACTTT.

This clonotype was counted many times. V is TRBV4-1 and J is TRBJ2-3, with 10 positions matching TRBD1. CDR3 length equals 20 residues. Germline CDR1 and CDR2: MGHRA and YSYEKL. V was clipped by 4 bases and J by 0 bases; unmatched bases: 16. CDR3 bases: TGCGCCAGCAGCCGCGACAGGGGGCGTTTACGAGTATCTAGCACAGATACGCAGTATTTT. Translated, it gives CASSRDRGRLRVSSTDTQYF.

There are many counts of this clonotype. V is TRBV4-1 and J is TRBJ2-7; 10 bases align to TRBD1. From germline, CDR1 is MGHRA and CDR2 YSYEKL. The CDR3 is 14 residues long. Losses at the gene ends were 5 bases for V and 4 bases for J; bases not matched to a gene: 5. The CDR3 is CASSFRDRGYEQYF. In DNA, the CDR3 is TGCGCCAGCAGCTTCCGGGACAGGGGATACGAGCAGTACTTC.

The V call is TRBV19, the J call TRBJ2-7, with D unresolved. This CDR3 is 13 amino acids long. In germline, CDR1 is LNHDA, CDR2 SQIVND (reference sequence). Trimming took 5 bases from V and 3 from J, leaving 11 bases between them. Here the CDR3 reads CASSLGTYYEQYF. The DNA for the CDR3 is TGTGCCAGTAGTCTCGGAACATACTACGAGCAGTACTTC.

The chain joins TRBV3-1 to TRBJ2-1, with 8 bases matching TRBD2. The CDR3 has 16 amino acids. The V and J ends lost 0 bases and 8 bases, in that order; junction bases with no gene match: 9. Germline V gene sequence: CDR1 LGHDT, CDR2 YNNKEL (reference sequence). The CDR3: CASSQEVGGAGHEQFF. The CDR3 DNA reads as TGTGCCAGCAGCCAAGAGGTCGGGGGGGCAGGGCATGAGCAGTTCTTC.

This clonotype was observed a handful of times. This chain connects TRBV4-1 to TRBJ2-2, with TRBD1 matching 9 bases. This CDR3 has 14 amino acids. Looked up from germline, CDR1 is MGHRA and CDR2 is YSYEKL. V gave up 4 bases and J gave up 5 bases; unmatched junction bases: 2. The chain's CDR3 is CASSRTGVTGELFF. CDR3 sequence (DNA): TGCGCCAGCAGCCGGACAGGGGTTACCGGGGAGCTGTTTTTT.

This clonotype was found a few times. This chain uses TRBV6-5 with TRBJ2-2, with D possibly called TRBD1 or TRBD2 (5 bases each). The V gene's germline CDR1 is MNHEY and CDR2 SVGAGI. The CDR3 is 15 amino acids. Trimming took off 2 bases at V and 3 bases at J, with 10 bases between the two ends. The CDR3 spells CASSYTGADTGELFF. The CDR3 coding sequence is TGTGCCAGCAGTTACACCGGGGCCGACACCGGGGAGCTGTTTTTT.

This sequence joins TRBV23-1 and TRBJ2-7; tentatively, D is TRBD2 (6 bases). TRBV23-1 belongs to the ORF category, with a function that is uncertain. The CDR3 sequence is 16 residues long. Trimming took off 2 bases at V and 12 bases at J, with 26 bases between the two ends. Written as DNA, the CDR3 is TGCGCCAGCAGTCAAACCGAATTTTCCCCAGACGGGACTTTGTACTTC. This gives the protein CASSQTEFSPDGTLYF.

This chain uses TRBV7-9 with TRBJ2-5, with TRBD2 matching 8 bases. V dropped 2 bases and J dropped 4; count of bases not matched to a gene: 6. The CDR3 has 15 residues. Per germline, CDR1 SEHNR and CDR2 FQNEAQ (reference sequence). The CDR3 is CASSLLGGARETQYF. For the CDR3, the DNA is TGTGCCAGCAGCTTACTCGGGGGGGCCAGAGAGACCCAGTACTTC.

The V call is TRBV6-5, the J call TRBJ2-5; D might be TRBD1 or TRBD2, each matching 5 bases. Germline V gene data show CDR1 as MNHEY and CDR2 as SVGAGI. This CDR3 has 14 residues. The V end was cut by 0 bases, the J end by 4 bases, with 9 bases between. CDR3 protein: CASSYSRGSETQYF. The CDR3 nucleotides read TGTGCCAGCAGTTACTCGAGGGGATCAGAGACCCAGTACTTC.

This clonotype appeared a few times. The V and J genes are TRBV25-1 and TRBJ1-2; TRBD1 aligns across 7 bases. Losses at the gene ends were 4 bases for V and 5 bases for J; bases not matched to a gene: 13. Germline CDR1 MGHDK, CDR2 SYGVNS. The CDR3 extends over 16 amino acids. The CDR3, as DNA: TGTGCCAGCAGTGGCGTGGTGGGACAGAGGGGATATGGCTACACCTTC. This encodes CASSGVVGQRGYGYTF.

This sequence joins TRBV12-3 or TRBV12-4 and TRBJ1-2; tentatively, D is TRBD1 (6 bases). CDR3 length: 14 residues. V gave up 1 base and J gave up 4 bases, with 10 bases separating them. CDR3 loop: CASSLETGVYGYTF. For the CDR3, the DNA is TGTGCCAGCAGTTTAGAGACAGGCGTCTATGGCTACACCTTC.

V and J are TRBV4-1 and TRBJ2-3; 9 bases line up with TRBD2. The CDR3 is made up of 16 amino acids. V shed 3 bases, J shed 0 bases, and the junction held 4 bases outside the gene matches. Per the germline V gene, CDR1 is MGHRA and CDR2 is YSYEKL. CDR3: CASSQRLAGSTDTQYF. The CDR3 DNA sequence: TGCGCCAGCAGCCAGAGGCTAGCGGGAAGCACAGATACGCAGTATTTT.

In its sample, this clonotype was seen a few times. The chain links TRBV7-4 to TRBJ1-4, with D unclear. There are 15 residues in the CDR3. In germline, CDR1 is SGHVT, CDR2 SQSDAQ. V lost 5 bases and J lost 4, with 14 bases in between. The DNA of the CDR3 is TGTGCCAGCAGCCAACGACGCCCTATTAATGAAAAACTGTTTTTT. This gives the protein CASSQRRPINEKLFF.

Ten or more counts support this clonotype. The CDR3 nucleotides read TGTGCCAGCAGCCTTGAGGGCGGTGGCTATGGCTACACCTTC. It is translated as CASSLEGGGYGYTF. This rearrangement joins TRBV6-5 to TRBJ1-2; no firm D call. Trimming removed 6 bases at V and 4 bases at J, with 15 bases between. Looked up from germline, CDR1 is MNHEY and CDR2 is SVGAGI. The CDR3 sequence is 14 residues long.

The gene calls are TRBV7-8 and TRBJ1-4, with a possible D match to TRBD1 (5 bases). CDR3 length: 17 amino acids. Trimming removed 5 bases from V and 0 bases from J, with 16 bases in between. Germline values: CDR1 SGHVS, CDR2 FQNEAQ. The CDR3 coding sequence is TGTGCCAGCAGCCCAGGGCGGGGACGTCCAACTAATGAAAAACTGTTTTTT. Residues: CASSPGRGRPTNEKLFF. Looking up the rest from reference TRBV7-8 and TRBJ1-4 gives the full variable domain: GAGVSQSPRYKVAKRGQDVALRCDPISGHVSLFWYQQALGQGPEFLTYFQNEAQLDKSGLPSDRFFAERPEGSVSTLKIQRTQQEDSAVYLCASSPGRGRPTNEKLFFGSGTQLSVL.

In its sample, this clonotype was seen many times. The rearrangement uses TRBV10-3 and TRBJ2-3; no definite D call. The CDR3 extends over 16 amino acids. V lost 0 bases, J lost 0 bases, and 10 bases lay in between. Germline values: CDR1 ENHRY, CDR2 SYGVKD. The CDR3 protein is CAISESSSPSTDTQYF. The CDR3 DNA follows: TGTGCCATCAGTGAGTCGAGCAGTCCTAGCACAGATACGCAGTATTTT.

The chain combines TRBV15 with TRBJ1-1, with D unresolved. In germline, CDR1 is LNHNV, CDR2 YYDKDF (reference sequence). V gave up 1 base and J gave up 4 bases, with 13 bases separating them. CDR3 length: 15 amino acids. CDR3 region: CATSRVGISSTEAFF. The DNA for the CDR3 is TGTGCCACCAGCAGAGTTGGGATTTCTAGCACTGAAGCTTTCTTT.

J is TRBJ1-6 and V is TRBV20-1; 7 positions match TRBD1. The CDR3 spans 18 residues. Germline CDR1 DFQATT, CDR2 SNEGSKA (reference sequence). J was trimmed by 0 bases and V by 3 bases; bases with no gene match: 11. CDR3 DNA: TGCAGTGCTAGGGTACTGGGACAGACGAGCTCCTATAATTCACCCCTCCACTTT. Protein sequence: CSARVLGQTSSYNSPLHF.

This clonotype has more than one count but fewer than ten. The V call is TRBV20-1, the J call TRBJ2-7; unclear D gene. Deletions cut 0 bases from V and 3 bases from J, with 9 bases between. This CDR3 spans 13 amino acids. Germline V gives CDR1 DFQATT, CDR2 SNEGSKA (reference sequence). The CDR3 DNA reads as TGCAGTGCTAGAGAACCCGGCCACTACGAGCAGTACTTC. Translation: CSAREPGHYEQYF.

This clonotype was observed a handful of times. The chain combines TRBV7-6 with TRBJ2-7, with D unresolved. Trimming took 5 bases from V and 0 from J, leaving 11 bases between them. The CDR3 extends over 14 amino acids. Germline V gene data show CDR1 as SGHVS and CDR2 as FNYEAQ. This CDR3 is CASSQVYTSYEQYF. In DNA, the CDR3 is TGTGCCAGCAGCCAGGTTTATACCTCCTACGAGCAGTACTTC.

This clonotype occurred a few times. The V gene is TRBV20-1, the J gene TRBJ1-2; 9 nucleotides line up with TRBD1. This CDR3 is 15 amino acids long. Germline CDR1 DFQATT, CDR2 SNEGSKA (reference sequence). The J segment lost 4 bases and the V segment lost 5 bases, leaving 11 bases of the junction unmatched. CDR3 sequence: CSAPWDRAYGYGYTF. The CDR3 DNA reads TGCAGTGCTCCGTGGGACAGGGCGTACGGCTATGGCTACACCTTC.